This passage covers 32 T cell receptor beta chains from one sample sequenced in a study of cytomegalovirus exposure and HLA in healthy donors. PCR used 60 Vbeta primers and 13 Jbeta primers. The assay was immunoSEQ multiplex PCR, and TCRdb's table has in-frame clones only and misses some. The data show 180,000 or so clones, around three quarters seen once. The sequenced sample was PBMCs. The source of these receptors is a woman in her thirties in good health and CMV-seropositive.

CDR3 DNA: TGTGCCAGCAGCCCACAGGGGGCCACCGGGGAGCTGTTTTTT. Its translation is CASSPQGATGELFF. The rearrangement joins TRBV7-3 to TRBJ2-2, with 9 bases identical to TRBD1. The CDR3 is made up of 14 amino acids. J lost 4 bases, V lost 5 bases, and 2 bases had no gene match. Per germline, CDR1 SGHTA and CDR2 FQGTGA.

The chain joins TRBV6-5 to TRBJ2-7; D possibly corresponds to TRBD2 (5 bases). The V end lost 0 bases, the J end lost 3 bases, and 15 bases lay between the germline ends. CDR1 and CDR2 (germline): MNHEY, SVGAGI. The CDR3 extends over 16 amino acids. The DNA of the CDR3 is TGTGCCAGCAGTTACTCGAGCCTCGACGGGGACTACGAGCAGTACTTC. Residues: CASSYSSLDGDYEQYF.

The V call is TRBV28, the J call TRBJ2-5; 7 positions match TRBD1. Germline CDR1 reads MDHEN; CDR2 reads SYDVKM. V dropped 3 bases and J dropped 2; count of bases not matched to a gene: 6. CDR3 size: 15 residues. The CDR3 loop is CASSFPGTAQETQYF. For the CDR3, the DNA is TGTGCCAGCAGTTTTCCCGGGACAGCGCAAGAGACCCAGTACTTC.

This clone occurred a few times. The V call is TRBV13, the J call TRBJ2-7; D possibly corresponds to TRBD2 (7 bases). This CDR3 spans 16 amino acids. In germline, CDR1 is PRHDT, CDR2 FYEKMQ (reference sequence). The V end lost 5 bases, the J end lost 1 base, and 18 bases lay between the germline ends. The CDR3 sequence is CASSRPGRGASYEQYF. DNA for the CDR3: TGTGCCAGCAGCAGACCTGGGAGGGGGGCGTCCTACGAGCAGTACTTC.

This clone is a singleton in its sample. The chain links TRBV6-1 to TRBJ1-5; 8 nucleotides line up with TRBD1. V gave up 2 bases and J gave up 4 bases; unmatched junction bases: 7. The CDR3 has 16 residues. CDR1 and CDR2 (germline): MNHNS, SASEGT. The CDR3 DNA sequence: TGTGCCAGCAGTGAATGGGGACAGGCCCCTAATCAGCCCCAGCATTTT. Its translation is CASSEWGQAPNQPQHF.

The genes are TRBV7-8 and TRBJ2-3, with 15 bases aligning to TRBD2. Per the germline V gene, CDR1 is SGHVS and CDR2 is FQNEAQ. This CDR3 is built from 18 residues. J was trimmed by 3 bases and V by 3 bases; bases with no gene match: 7. In DNA form, the CDR3 reads TGTGCCAGCAGCTTGCGGACTAGCGGGGGGGCCACGACAGATACGCAGTATTTT. Its protein product is CASSLRTSGGATTDTQYF.

A single count supports this clone. This rearrangement joins TRBV5-1 to TRBJ2-7, with 10 bases aligning to TRBD1. From germline, CDR1 is SGHRS and CDR2 YFSETQ. This CDR3 has 15 amino acids. V trimming: 4 bases; J trimming: 0 bases; junction bases outside the gene matches: 4. The CDR3 coding sequence is TGCGCCAGCAGCCCCGGGACAGGGGTCTCCTACGAGCAGTACTTC. This sequence encodes CASSPGTGVSYEQYF.

CDR3 nucleotides: TGTGCCAGCAGGGCCCGACAGGGGGCGAGCGAGCAGTACTTC. This codes for CASRARQGASEQYF. The chain carries TRBV6-5 and TRBJ2-7, with TRBD1 matching over 10 bases. The germline V gene encodes CDR1 MNHEY and CDR2 SVGAGI. The CDR3 runs 14 residues. V lost 6 bases, J lost 6 bases, and 8 bases stayed unmatched.

This chain joins TRBV6-1 and TRBJ2-5, with D tentatively TRBD1 (6 bases). Between the trimmed V and J ends, which lost 9 bases and 0 bases, there was a span of 11 bases. Germline lookup yields CDR1 MNHNS and CDR2 SASEGT. The CDR3 consists of 13 residues. The CDR3 region has the DNA TGTGCCAGTGGACAGCGCTACCAAGAGACCCAGTACTTC. Translating gives CASGQRYQETQYF.

The genes are TRBV11-2 and TRBJ1-1; D possibly corresponds to TRBD1 (5 bases). Germline V gives CDR1 SGHAT, CDR2 FQNNGV. V was shortened by 1 base and J by 4 bases, with 13 bases between the two germline ends. This CDR3 is built from 15 residues. The CDR3 is CASSLVGGGVTEAFF. In DNA form, the CDR3 reads TGTGCCAGCAGCTTAGTTGGGGGGGGAGTCACTGAAGCTTTCTTT.

This chain links TRBV28 with TRBJ1-2; 9 bases are a match to TRBD1. Germline V gives CDR1 MDHEN, CDR2 SYDVKM. The CDR3 consists of 15 residues. Trimming took 5 bases from V and 5 from J; bases not matched to a gene: 9. The CDR3 bases are TGTGCCAGCAGTCGTCCCGGGACAGGGCGGTATGGCTACACCTTC. Its protein is CASSRPGTGRYGYTF.

The chain joins TRBV15 to TRBJ2-5; the D is unclear. The CDR3 has 16 amino acids. CDR1 and CDR2 from the germline V gene are LNHNV and YYDKDF (reference sequence). V lost 3 bases, J lost 0 bases, and 14 bases lay in between. CDR3: CATSSGSDTYQETQYF. CDR3 DNA sequence: TGTGCCACCAGCAGTGGGTCAGACACGTACCAAGAGACCCAGTACTTC.

The V gene is TRBV2, the J gene TRBJ2-1; 8 bases fit TRBD2. Germline V lookup: CDR1 SNHLY, CDR2 FYNNEI. CDR3 size: 17 residues. Trimming at V came to 0 bases and at J to 8 bases, leaving 12 bases not matched to a gene. CDR3 DNA: TGTGCCAGCAGTGAAGCAGGAGGGGTAGCGGGAACGTATGAGCAGTTCTTC. It is translated as CASSEAGGVAGTYEQFF.

The sample holds a few counts of this clone. This sequence joins TRBV11-2 and TRBJ2-1, with D perhaps matching TRBD2 (5 bases). The CDR3 is 13 amino acids. Per germline, CDR1 SGHAT and CDR2 FQNNGV. V was cut by 3 bases and J by 9 bases, with 12 bases left in between. CDR3 residues: CASSFRLEGEQFF. The CDR3 region has the DNA TGTGCCAGCAGCTTTAGGTTAGAGGGTGAGCAGTTCTTC. Complete variable domain (other parts from reference TRBV11-2 and TRBJ2-1): EAGVAQSPRYKIIEKRQSVAFWCNPISGHATLYWYQQILGQGPKLLIQFQNNGVVDDSQLPKDRFSAERLKGVDSTLKIQPAKLEDSAVYLCASSFRLEGEQFFGPGTRLTVL.

CDR3 sequence (DNA): TGTGCCAGCAGTGAAAGCAGACAGCCTTATGGCTACACCTTC. This encodes CASSESRQPYGYTF. The chain carries TRBV2 and TRBJ1-2; D might be TRBD1 (5 bases). Trimming pared 2 bases from V and 5 bases from J, leaving 12 bases between. In germline, CDR1 is SNHLY, CDR2 FYNNEI. The CDR3 is 14 amino acids.

The genes are TRBV5-6 and TRBJ2-5, with a weak D call TRBD1 (5 bases). V lost 2 bases to trimming and J lost 2 bases, with 22 bases between them. Germline lookup yields CDR1 SGHDT and CDR2 YYEEEE. CDR3 size: 18 residues. CDR3 protein: CASSLDPRVGGRQETQYF. Here the CDR3 DNA reads TGTGCCAGCAGCTTAGACCCCAGGGTTGGTGGGCGGCAAGAGACCCAGTACTTC.

This chain joins TRBV7-8 and TRBJ2-7; TRBD2 might be the D (5 bases). The CDR3 has 17 residues. The germline V gene encodes CDR1 SGHVS and CDR2 FQNEAQ. V lost 5 bases and J lost 4, with 24 bases in between. The CDR3 DNA sequence: TGTGCCAGCAGCCCCGCTCATTTCCGGGAAAATTATTACGAGCAGTACTTC. Translating it yields CASSPAHFRENYYEQYF.

The chain is built from TRBV2 and TRBJ1-5; TRBD1 aligns across 7 bases. The CDR3 sequence is 15 residues long. V trimming: 6 bases; J trimming: 0 bases; junction bases outside the gene matches: 5. CDR1 is SNHLY and CDR2 is FYNNEI in the germline V gene. CDR3 amino acids: CASSPGQNSNQPQHF. The CDR3 DNA follows: TGTGCCAGCAGCCCGGGACAGAATAGCAATCAGCCCCAGCATTTT.

CDR3 sequence: CASSPDSYNEQFF. CDR3 coding DNA: TGTGCCAGCAGCCCGGACAGTTACAATGAGCAGTTCTTC. The genes are TRBV6-6 and TRBJ2-1, with D possibly matching TRBD1 (6 bases). Trimming removed 6 bases from V and 4 bases from J, with 10 bases in between. Germline CDR1 MNHNY, CDR2 SVGAGI (reference sequence). The CDR3 spans 13 residues.

The CDR3 coding sequence is TGTGCCAGCAGCCACCGGCAATCGACAGCCTCCCTTTCTGGGGAGCAGTTCTTC. Its translation: CASSHRQSTASLSGEQFF. This chain links TRBV7-9 with TRBJ2-1, with a weak D call TRBD1 (5 bases). Trimming cost V 5 bases and J 10 bases, with 30 bases left between them. Germline CDR1 is SEHNR and CDR2 is FQNEAQ (reference sequence). The CDR3 is 18 residues long.

The chain employs TRBV15 and TRBJ2-5, with 8 bases fitting TRBD2. The J call may be incorrect, as the DNA end agrees better with TRBJ2-7. The CDR3 has 15 amino acids. The V gene's germline CDR1 is LNHNV and CDR2 YYDKDF (reference sequence). CDR3 amino acids: CATSREGGGTYEQYF. CDR3 bases: TGTGCCACCAGCAGAGAAGGCGGGGGGACCTACGAGCAGTACTTC.

This clone was observed a handful of times. This chain uses TRBV29-1 with TRBJ1-2, with 8 bases that match TRBD1. From germline, CDR1 is SQVTM and CDR2 ANQGSEA. CDR3 length equals 12 residues. Trimming removed 6 bases from V and 7 bases from J; junction bases left unmatched: 7. The CDR3 region is CSVYTGGAGYTF. CDR3 DNA sequence: TGCAGCGTCTACACAGGGGGAGCTGGCTACACCTTC.

This rearrangement joins TRBV10-2 to TRBJ1-2; tentative D call: TRBD1 (6 bases). The CDR3 has 14 amino acids. V lost 5 bases, J lost 4 bases, and 14 bases lay in between. CDR1 is WSHSY, CDR2 SAAADI, per germline. The CDR3 DNA sequence: TGCGCCAGCAGTCAAGACGGACAGTCCTATGGCTACACCTTC. Amino acids: CASSQDGQSYGYTF.

The chain employs TRBV10-2 and TRBJ2-7, with TRBD1 as a possible D gene (5 bases). Germline values: CDR1 WSHSY, CDR2 SAAADI. V was cut by 0 bases and J by 1 base, with 7 bases left in between. The CDR3 spans 14 residues. The CDR3 nucleotides are TGCGCCAGCAGTGAGTCGACAGCTTCCTACGAGCAGTACTTC. Its protein product is CASSESTASYEQYF.

The J gene is TRBJ2-1, the V gene TRBV9, with D possibly being TRBD1 (7 bases). Per germline, CDR1 SGDLS and CDR2 YYNGEE. The CDR3 consists of 15 residues. V gave up 0 bases and J gave up 10 bases, with 17 bases separating them. Here the CDR3 DNA reads TGTGCCAGCAGCGTAGATCCCTCGACAGGGAGGGAGCAGTTCTTC. Translated, it gives CASSVDPSTGREQFF.

V gene TRBV2 combines with J gene TRBJ1-4; D gene unclear. This CDR3 is 15 amino acids long. The ends were cut back, 4 bases at V and 5 bases at J, with 14 bases in the middle. The V gene's germline CDR1 is SNHLY and CDR2 FYNNEI. The CDR3 DNA sequence: TGTGCCAGCAGTGTTACGGCCAGAGCGAATGAAAAACTGTTTTTT. This encodes CASSVTARANEKLFF.

The J gene is TRBJ1-1, the V gene TRBV11-3; possible D gene TRBD1, 6 bases. Germline CDR1 SGHNT, CDR2 YENEEA. CDR3 size: 15 residues. V lost 5 bases and J 4 bases, leaving 17 bases between the germline ends. The DNA of the CDR3 is TGTGCCAGCAGCCTCTATCCAGGGGTTGGCACTGAAGCTTTCTTT. Translating it yields CASSLYPGVGTEAFF.

V usage is TRBV4-3 and J usage is TRBJ2-1; 7 bases line up with TRBD1. This CDR3 region has 14 residues. Germline V gene data show CDR1 as LGHNA and CDR2 as YSLEER. Unmatched junction bases numbered 4, after V lost 3 bases and J lost 5 bases. CDR3 sequence (DNA): TGCGCCAGCAGCCATGTCACAGGGGACAATGAGCAGTTCTTC. Its protein product is CASSHVTGDNEQFF.

The V and J genes are TRBV5-1 and TRBJ1-1; D may be TRBD1 (5 bases). Trimming took 4 bases from V and 5 from J, leaving 15 bases between them. CDR3 length: 14 residues. CDR1 and CDR2 (germline): SGHRS, YFSETQ. The CDR3 sequence is CASSADIRSTEAFF. The CDR3, as DNA: TGCGCCAGCAGCGCGGACATTAGGTCAACTGAAGCTTTCTTT. Complete variable domain (other parts from reference TRBV5-1 and TRBJ1-1): KAGVTQTPRYLIKTRGQQVTLSCSPISGHRSVSWYQQTPGQGLQFLFEYFSETQRNKGNFPGRFSGRQFSNSRSEMNVSTLELGDSALYLCASSADIRSTEAFFGQGTRLTVV.

The chain links TRBV5-6 to TRBJ1-5; 8 bases are shared with TRBD1. The germline V gene encodes CDR1 SGHDT and CDR2 YYEEEE. The CDR3 covers 14 residues. The V gene end was trimmed by 2 bases and the J gene end by 6 bases; junction bases not matched to a gene: 4. The CDR3 DNA follows: TGTGCCAGCAGCTTCGGGACAGGACTTCAGCCCCAGCATTTT. Protein sequence: CASSFGTGLQPQHF.

V is TRBV19 and J is TRBJ2-7; 7 positions agree with TRBD2. Germline V gives CDR1 LNHDA, CDR2 SQIVND (reference sequence). CDR3 length: 12 residues. The junction had 7 bases not matched to a gene; V was cut back by 7 bases and J by 7 bases. In DNA, the CDR3 is TGTGCCAGTACGCCGGGGCGGGGGGAGCAGTACTTC. Its translation: CASTPGRGEQYF.

The chain employs TRBV30 and TRBJ1-4; weak D call: TRBD1 (6 bases). V was shortened by 5 bases and J by 7 bases, with 17 bases between the two germline ends. Germline values: CDR1 GTSNPN, CDR2 SVGIG (reference sequence). The CDR3 has 14 residues. In DNA, the CDR3 is TGTGCCTGGGGGACATCCAGAGAGGGTGAAAAACTGTTTTTT. Amino acids: CAWGTSREGEKLFF.